The entry that follows covers one T cell receptor (beta chain) sequence. This sample is drawn from a study of cytomegalovirus exposure and HLA in healthy donors. The V gene end was trimmed by 6 bases and the J gene end by 11 bases; junction bases not matched to a gene: 5. CDR3 size: 13 residues. From germline, CDR1 is MNHEY and CDR2 SVGAGI. With 60 Vbeta and 13 Jbeta primers, the PCR was carried out. Method: immunoSEQ multiplex PCR; TCRdb's copy keeps in-frame clones and lacks some. The sample consists of more than 150,000 clones, 79% of them appearing once. The material sequenced was PBMCs. The sequence was collected from a girl under 18 in good health and CMV-seropositive. The chain couples TRBV6-5 to TRBJ1-6, with 9 bases identical to TRBD1. CDR3 loop: CASSGQGRTPLHF. CDR3 sequence (DNA): TGTGCCAGCAGCGGACAGGGGAGGACACCCCTCCACTTT.